A selection of T cell receptor beta chains follows, all from one sample in a study of OX40 agonist ivuxolimab in advanced cancers. This table comes from immunoSEQ multiplex PCR, and its TCRdb copy is limited to in-frame clones, with some not included. This table holds under 80,000 clones, roughly 88% found once. The material sequenced was CD4+ or CD8+ T cells sorted from blood, taken in a trial of the OX40 agonist ivuxolimab. The receptor set was obtained from an adult with an advanced solid tumor such as melanoma, head and neck, liver or kidney cancer. The CDR3 runs from the conserved cysteine through the conserved F or W. D genes are given only for firm matches. Rows may omit the clone size; those that give it use once, few, many or a size class.

j_gene,abundance,d_gene,v_gene,CDR3aa,CDR3nt
TRBJ1-1,-,-,TRBV28,CASSLLSGEAFF,TGTGCCAGCAGTTTACTTTCGGGGGAAGCTTTCTTT
TRBJ2-2,-,TRBD2,TRBV29-1,CSVGTSGKSNTGELFF,TGCAGCGTTGGGACTAGCGGGAAGTCGAACACCGGGGAGCTGTTTTTT
TRBJ2-6,-,TRBD2,TRBV5-3,CARGRQVRGEIDSGANVLTF,TGTGCCAGAGGCCGACAAGTCCGGGGGGAAATAGACTCTGGGGCCAACGTCCTGACTTTC
TRBJ2-6,-,TRBD1,TRBV11-1,CASSFPRGLGANVLTF,TGTGCCAGCAGCTTTCCCAGGGGGCTAGGGGCCAACGTCCTGACTTTC
TRBJ1-2,-,-,TRBV5-4,CASSLDSLYGYTF,TGTGCCAGCAGCTTGGACAGTCTCTATGGCTACACCTTC
TRBJ2-3,-,-,TRBV6-6,CASSYSLPTDTQYF,TGTGCCAGCAGTTACTCGCTCCCCACAGATACGCAGTATTTT
TRBJ1-2,-,-,TRBV28,CASRRDTNYGYTF,TGTGCCAGCCGAAGGGACACAAACTATGGCTACACCTTC
TRBJ2-3,few,-,TRBV28,CASSLPGETQYF,TGTGCCAGCAGTTTACCGGGGGAGACGCAGTATTTT
TRBJ2-7,-,-,TRBV19,CASSQAGDEQYF,TGTGCCAGTAGTCAAGCGGGCGACGAGCAGTACTTC
TRBJ2-7,-,TRBD2,TRBV30,CAWSLSGETYEQYF,TGTGCCTGGAGTCTAAGCGGGGAAACCTACGAGCAGTACTTC
TRBJ1-2,-,-,TRBV2,CASKGTTGTYGYTF,TGTGCCAGCAAGGGGACAACAGGGACCTATGGCTACACCTTC
TRBJ2-1,-,TRBD1,TRBV11-3,CASSPGTGKGLYNEQFF,TGTGCCAGCAGCCCCGGGACAGGGAAGGGGCTATACAATGAGCAGTTCTTC
TRBJ2-1,-,-,TRBV5-1,CASSLGGHTREQFF,TGCGCCAGCAGCTTGGGGGGCCATACCAGGGAGCAGTTCTTC
TRBJ2-7,-,-,TRBV7-2,CASSLAVSYEQYF,TGTGCCAGCAGCTTAGCTGTCTCCTACGAGCAGTACTTC
TRBJ2-5,-,-,TRBV4-1,CASSQLGGMETQYF,TGCGCCAGCAGCCAACTTGGGGGCATGGAGACCCAGTACTTC
TRBJ2-7,-,TRBD1,TRBV18,CASSPDRGVYEQYF,TGTGCCAGCTCACCGGACAGGGGGGTCTACGAGCAGTACTTC
TRBJ2-1,-,TRBD2,TRBV15,CATSRWDQRGYNEQFF,TGTGCCACCAGCAGGTGGGACCAGCGGGGCTACAATGAGCAGTTCTTC
TRBJ1-1,-,-,TRBV2,CASSVGTEAFF,TGTGCCAGCAGTGTAGGAACTGAAGCTTTCTTT
TRBJ1-5,-,-,TRBV4-1,CASSQVWVSGNQPQHF,TGCGCCAGCAGCCAAGTTTGGGTTTCGGGCAATCAGCCCCAGCATTTT
TRBJ2-3,-,TRBD2,TRBV11-2,CASSPQLAVNTDTQYF,TGTGCCAGCAGCCCCCAACTAGCGGTGAACACAGATACGCAGTATTTT
TRBJ1-1,-,-,TRBV7-8,CASSYIINTEAFF,TGTGCCAGCAGCTACATAATCAACACTGAAGCTTTCTTT
TRBJ1-5,-,-,TRBV28,CASSLPTSGNQPQHF,TGTGCCAGCAGTTTGCCGACAAGCGGCAATCAGCCCCAGCATTTT
TRBJ2-7,-,-,TRBV27,CASRIQGLEQYF,TGTGCCAGCAGGATACAGGGTCTCGAGCAGTACTTC
TRBJ2-7,-,TRBD2,TRBV7-3,CASSSIAGVGNEQYF,TGTGCCAGCAGCTCCATAGCGGGAGTTGGAAACGAGCAGTACTTC
TRBJ1-6,-,-,TRBV6-5,CASSTGFSNSPLHF,TGTGCCAGCAGTACAGGGTTTTCGAATTCACCCCTCCACTTT
TRBJ1-1,-,-,TRBV18,CASSPGRDTEAFF,TGTGCCAGCTCACCGGGGAGGGACACTGAAGCTTTCTTT
TRBJ2-7,-,-,TRBV9,CASSVSSGSYEQYF,TGTGCCAGCAGCGTCTCCTCGGGAAGCTACGAGCAGTACTTC
TRBJ1-2,-,TRBD1,TRBV25-1,CASSEIGGAYTF,TGTGCCAGCAGTGAAATAGGGGGCGCCTACACCTTC
TRBJ1-1,-,-,TRBV9,CASSVTSYTEAFF,TGTGCCAGCAGCGTAACGAGTTACACTGAAGCTTTCTTT
TRBJ2-3,-,-,TRBV28,CASSLGGGGDTQYF,TGTGCCAGCAGTTTGGGAGGGGGCGGAGATACGCAGTATTTT
TRBJ2-1,-,TRBD2,TRBV25-1,CASSPSGTFGNEQFF,TGTGCCAGCAGTCCCAGCGGGACCTTCGGGAATGAGCAGTTCTTC
TRBJ2-5,-,-,TRBV27,CASSLRTQETQYF,TGTGCCAGCAGTTTAAGGACACAAGAGACCCAGTACTTC
TRBJ1-2,-,-,TRBV5-4,CASSVGEGHNYGYTF,TGTGCCAGCAGCGTGGGAGAGGGGCATAACTATGGCTACACCTTC
TRBJ2-7,-,TRBD1,TRBV4-2,CASSPRQGGEQYF,TGTGCCAGCAGCCCGCGACAGGGGGGCGAGCAGTACTTC
TRBJ2-5,-,-,TRBV6-5,CASTQRAIGETQYF,TGTGCCAGCACCCAGCGGGCCATAGGGGAGACCCAGTACTTC
TRBJ2-7,-,-,TRBV5-1,CASSLVSGPLSGEQYF,TGCGCCAGCAGCTTGGTCTCAGGGCCTCTTAGTGGCGAGCAGTACTTC
TRBJ2-2,-,TRBD1,TRBV19,CASRGTGVTGELFF,TGTGCCAGTAGAGGGACAGGGGTGACCGGGGAGCTGTTTTTT
TRBJ2-5,-,-,TRBV7-2,CASSSGGVRETQYF,TGTGCCAGCAGCTCAGGAGGGGTTAGGGAGACCCAGTACTTC
TRBJ1-2,-,TRBD1,TRBV28,CASSLWPGQGARRNGYTF,TGTGCCAGCAGCCTATGGCCCGGACAGGGGGCACGCCGGAATGGCTACACCTTC
TRBJ2-5,-,TRBD1,TRBV2,CASSGTGNMKTQYF,TGTGCCAGCAGCGGGACAGGGAACATGAAGACCCAGTACTTC